This TCR beta chain comes out of a study of CD8 T cells in Susac syndrome (dated by TCRdb to the late 2010s). As for the study more broadly: The study used repertoire sequencing to test whether antigen drove CD8+ T cell activation and differentiation in Susac syndrome. The paper as a whole reports these results and caveats: The number of individuals in the TCR sequencing and HLA analysis was acknowledged as relatively small.

About this clonotype: The specificity of this receptor is unknown. One base away there is no much larger clone; base qualities are not given.

Peripheral blood CD8+ and CD4+ T cells from healthy donors, Susac syndrome patients and multiple sclerosis patients were profiled by high-throughput TCR beta sequencing. Healthy donors were included as age- and sex-matched controls. CD8+ TEMRA cells were enriched by FACS, while bulk CD8+ and CD4+ T cells were purified by magnetic negative isolation. Blood was drawn into EDTA tubes, processed within 24 hours, and PBMCs were isolated by density gradient centrifugation. PBMCs intended for TCR sequencing were cryopreserved in liquid nitrogen and thawed later in a water bath at 37 degrees C. The sorted or isolated CD4+, CD8+ and CD8+ TEMRA cells had a purity of 90% or higher. RNA was extracted using the RNeasy kit, and roughly 0.5 to 1 ug of the RNA was reverse transcribed with random hexamers. The immunoSEQ multiplex PCR assay, covering 54 Vbeta and 13 Jbeta segments, was used to amplify TCR beta CDR3 regions. PCR amplification bias was corrected by using a synthetic template baseline for primer optimization and computational correction. Per the original workflow: Reads were assigned to V, D and J genes according to IMGT and analyzed in immunoSEQ Analyzer, with only productive sequences retained. Clonality was computed as one minus Shannon entropy normalized by log2 of the number of productive unique sequences. Public and private clones were assessed among the 100 most prevalent clones of each patient and control. A clone was defined as Susac-specific if it was absent from the healthy and MS cohorts, from roughly 980 published viral clones and from other ImmuneACCESS disease sequences. The raw public data were reprocessed by TCRdb itself: fastp quality trimming at Q25, MiXCR clonotype calling, in-frame beta chains only. CDR3 protein sequences are deduplicated, and each keeps its most common genes and DNA. The V and J calls and clone size come from TCRdb's table, not from the authors' own analysis. This sample is represented by under 200,000 distinct CDR3 sequences; 85% to 95% of them were singletons. 0.095% to 0.12% of the sample comes from the top ten.

V and J are trimmed by 6 bases and 9 bases, and the gene matches miss 10 bases of the junction. The CDR3 starts with the cysteine, ends with the phenylalanine, and has 14 residues. Only CDR3 DNA is held: 42 bases, read in frame from base 1. Taken from the germline V gene, the CDR1 and CDR2 loops are MNHNS and SASEGT. Input material: CD4+ T cells from PBMCs. The rearranged segments are TRBV6-1 and TRBJ2-1, and TRBD1 aligns with 8 junction nucleotides. This TCR was recovered from a human donor in good health. The sequenced DNA: TGTGCCAGCAGCTTCAGGGGGCTGTTAGGTGAGCAGTTCTTC. This codes for CASSFRGLLGEQFF.